Below, 3 T cell receptor beta chains from the same sample are listed, as sequenced in a study of cytomegalovirus exposure and HLA in healthy donors. Libraries were prepared by immunoSEQ multiplex PCR; TCRdb keeps only in-frame clonotypes and omits some of them. The profile shows some 180,000 clones, more than 75% of them singletons. Specimen: PBMCs. Receptors originate from a man in his thirties or forties in good health and CMV-seropositive.

The gene calls are TRBV6-1 and TRBJ1-5; D might be TRBD1 (5 bases). Germline loops: CDR1 MNHNS, CDR2 SASEGT. The CDR3 runs to 13 residues. V was trimmed by 5 bases and J by 5 bases, leaving 10 bases between them. The CDR3 nucleotides read TGTGCCAGCAGTACAGGCTCCGATCAGCCCCAGCATTTT. Its protein product is CASSTGSDQPQHF.

The rearrangement joins TRBV5-1 to TRBJ2-7; the D gene is possibly TRBD1 (6 bases). CDR3 length equals 13 residues. CDR1 is SGHRS and CDR2 is YFSETQ in the germline V gene. V was clipped by 2 bases and J by 2 bases, with 8 bases between them. CDR3 residues: CASSLWTAYEQYF. In nucleotides, the CDR3 is TGCGCCAGCAGCTTATGGACAGCCTACGAGCAGTACTTC. The complete variable domain, with remaining parts taken from reference TRBV5-1 and TRBJ2-7, reads KAGVTQTPRYLIKTRGQQVTLSCSPISGHRSVSWYQQTPGQGLQFLFEYFSETQRNKGNFPGRFSGRQFSNSRSEMNVSTLELGDSALYLCASSLWTAYEQYFGPGTRLTVT.

This clone was observed a few times. The chain couples TRBV2 to TRBJ2-3; possibly TRBD2 for D (6 bases). V lost 5 bases, J lost 3 bases, and 12 bases lay in between. The CDR3 length is 14 residues. Germline CDR1 reads SNHLY; CDR2 reads FYNNEI. The CDR3 here is CASSSRDFTDTQYF. The DNA for the CDR3 is TGTGCCAGCAGTAGTCGGGACTTTACAGATACGCAGTATTTT.